The clone carrying this T cell receptor (beta chain) was seen a few times. This entry belongs to a study of beta chain features in type 1 diabetes. Every bit of the isolated RNA underwent reverse transcription, so sequencing read expressed TCRB transcripts. Only in-frame clones appear in the TCRdb table, and some are missing; sequencing was by immunoSEQ multiplex PCR. In the table there are 620,000 or so clones, roughly a sixth of which are singletons. The source of this sequence is a man between 18 and 29 years old in good health. The specimen was naive CD4+ T cells from blood.

CDR3 sequence (DNA): TGTGCCAGCAGTGAACTGGCGGGACCAAGGTATTTT. This encodes CASSELAGPRYF. The chain joins TRBV2 to TRBJ1-3; possibly TRBD1 for D (5 bases). With 2 bases removed from V and 16 bases from J, the gap between germline ends came to 15 bases. This CDR3 contains 12 residues. Germline CDR1 SNHLY, CDR2 FYNNEI.